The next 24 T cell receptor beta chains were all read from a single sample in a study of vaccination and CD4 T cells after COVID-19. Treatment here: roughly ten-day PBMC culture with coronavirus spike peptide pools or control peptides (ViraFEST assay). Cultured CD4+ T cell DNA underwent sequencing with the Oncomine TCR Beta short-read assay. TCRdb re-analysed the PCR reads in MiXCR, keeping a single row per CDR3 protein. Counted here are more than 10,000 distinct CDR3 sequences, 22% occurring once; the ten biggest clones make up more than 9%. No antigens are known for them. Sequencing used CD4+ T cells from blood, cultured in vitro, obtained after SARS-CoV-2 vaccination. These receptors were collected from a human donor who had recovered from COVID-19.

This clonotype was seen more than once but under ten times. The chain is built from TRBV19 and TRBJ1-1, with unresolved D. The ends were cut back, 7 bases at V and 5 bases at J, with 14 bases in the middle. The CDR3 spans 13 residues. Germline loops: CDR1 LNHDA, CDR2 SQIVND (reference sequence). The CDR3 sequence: CASTAKVGTEAFF. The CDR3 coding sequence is TGTGCCAGTACCGCAAAGGTAGGGACTGAAGCTTTCTTT.

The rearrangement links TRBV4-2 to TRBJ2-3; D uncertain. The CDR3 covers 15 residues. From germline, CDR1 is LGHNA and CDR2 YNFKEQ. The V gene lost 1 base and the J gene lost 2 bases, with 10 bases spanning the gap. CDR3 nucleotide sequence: TGTGCCAGCAGCCAAGGGATTGGCTCCACAGATACGCAGTATTTT. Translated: CASSQGIGSTDTQYF.

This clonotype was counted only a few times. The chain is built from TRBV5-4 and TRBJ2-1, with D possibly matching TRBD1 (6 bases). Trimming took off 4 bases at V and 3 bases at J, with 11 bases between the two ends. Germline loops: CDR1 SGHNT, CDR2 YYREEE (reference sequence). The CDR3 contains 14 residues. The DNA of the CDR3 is TGTGCCAGCAGCCAAGGGGACAACTACAATGAGCAGTTCTTC. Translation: CASSQGDNYNEQFF.

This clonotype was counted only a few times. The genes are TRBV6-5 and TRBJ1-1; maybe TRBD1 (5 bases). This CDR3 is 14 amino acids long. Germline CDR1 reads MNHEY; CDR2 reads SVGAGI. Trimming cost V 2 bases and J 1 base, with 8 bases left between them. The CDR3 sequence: CASSYRTGNTEAFF. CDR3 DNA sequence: TGTGCCAGCAGTTACCGTACAGGGAACACTGAAGCTTTCTTT.

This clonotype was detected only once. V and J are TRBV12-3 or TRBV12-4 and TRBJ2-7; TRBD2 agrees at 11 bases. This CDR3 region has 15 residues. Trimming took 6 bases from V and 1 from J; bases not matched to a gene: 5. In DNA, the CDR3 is TGTGCCAGCAGCCTAAGACTAGCGGGGTCCTACGAGCAGTACTTC. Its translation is CASSLRLAGSYEQYF.

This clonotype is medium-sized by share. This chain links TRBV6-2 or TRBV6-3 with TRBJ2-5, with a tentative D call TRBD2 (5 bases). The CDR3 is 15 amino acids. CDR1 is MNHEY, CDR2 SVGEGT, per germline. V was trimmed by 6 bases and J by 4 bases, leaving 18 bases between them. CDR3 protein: CASRPNGLAGETQYF. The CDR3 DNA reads TGTGCCAGCAGGCCTAACGGGCTAGCAGGAGAGACCCAGTACTTC.

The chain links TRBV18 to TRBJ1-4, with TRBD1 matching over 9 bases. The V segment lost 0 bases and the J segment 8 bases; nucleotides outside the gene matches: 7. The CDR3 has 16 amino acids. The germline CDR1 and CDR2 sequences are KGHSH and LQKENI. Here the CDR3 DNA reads TGTGCCAGCTCACCACCAGGTTTGGGACAGGGCGAAAAACTGTTTTTT. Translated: CASSPPGLGQGEKLFF.

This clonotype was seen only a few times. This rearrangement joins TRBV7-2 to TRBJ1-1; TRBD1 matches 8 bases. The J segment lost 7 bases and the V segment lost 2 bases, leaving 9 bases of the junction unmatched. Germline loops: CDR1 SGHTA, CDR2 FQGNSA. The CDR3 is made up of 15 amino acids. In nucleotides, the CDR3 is TGTGCCAGCAGCTTACTCCAGGGGGCGCGTGGTGAAGCTTTCTTT. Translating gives CASSLLQGARGEAFF.

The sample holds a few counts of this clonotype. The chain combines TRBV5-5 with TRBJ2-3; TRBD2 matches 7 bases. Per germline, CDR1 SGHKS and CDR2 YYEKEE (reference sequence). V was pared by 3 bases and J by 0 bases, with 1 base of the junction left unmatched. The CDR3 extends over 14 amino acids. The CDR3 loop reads CASSSSGSTDTQYF. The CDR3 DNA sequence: TGTGCCAGCAGCTCTAGCGGTAGCACAGATACGCAGTATTTT.

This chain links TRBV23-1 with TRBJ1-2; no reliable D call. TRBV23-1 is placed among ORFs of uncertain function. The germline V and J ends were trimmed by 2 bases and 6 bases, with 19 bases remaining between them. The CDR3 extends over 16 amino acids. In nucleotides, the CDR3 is TGCGCCAGCAGTCAAAGCCCCGGGGAGGGTTCGGATGGCTACACCTTC. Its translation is CASSQSPGEGSDGYTF.

CDR3: CASMGQPSDGYTF. Written as DNA, the CDR3 is TGTGCCAGTATGGGACAGCCAAGCGATGGCTACACCTTC. The chain carries TRBV19 and TRBJ1-2, with 7 bases lining up with TRBD1. Trimming removed 7 bases from V and 6 bases from J; junction bases left unmatched: 8. The germline V gene encodes CDR1 LNHDA and CDR2 SQIVND (reference sequence). There are 13 residues in the CDR3.

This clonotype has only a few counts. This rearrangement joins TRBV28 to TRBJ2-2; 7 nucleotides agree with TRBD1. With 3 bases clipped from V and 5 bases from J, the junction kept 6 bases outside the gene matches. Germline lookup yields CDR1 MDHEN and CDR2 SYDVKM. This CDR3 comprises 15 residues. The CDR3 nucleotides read TGTGCCAGCAGTTTGGCAGGGGGACGTACCGGGGAGCTGTTTTTT. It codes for CASSLAGGRTGELFF.

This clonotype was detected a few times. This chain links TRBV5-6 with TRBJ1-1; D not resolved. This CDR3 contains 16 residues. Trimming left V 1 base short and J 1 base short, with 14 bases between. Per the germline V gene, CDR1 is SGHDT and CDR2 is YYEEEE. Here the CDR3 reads CASSLYGSGGNTEAFF. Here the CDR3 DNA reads TGTGCCAGCAGCTTGTATGGGTCGGGTGGGAACACTGAAGCTTTCTTT. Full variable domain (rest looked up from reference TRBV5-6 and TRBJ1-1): DAGVTQSPTHLIKTRGQQVTLRCSPKSGHDTVSWYQQALGQGPQFIFQYYEEEERQRGNFPDRFSGHQFPNYSSELNVNALLLGDSALYLCASSLYGSGGNTEAFFGQGTRLTVV.

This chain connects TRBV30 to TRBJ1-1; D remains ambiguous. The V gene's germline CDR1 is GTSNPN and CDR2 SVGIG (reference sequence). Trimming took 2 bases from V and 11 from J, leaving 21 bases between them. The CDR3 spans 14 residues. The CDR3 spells CAWSPLPQASGAFF. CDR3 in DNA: TGTGCCTGGAGTCCCCTTCCGCAAGCCTCGGGGGCTTTCTTT.

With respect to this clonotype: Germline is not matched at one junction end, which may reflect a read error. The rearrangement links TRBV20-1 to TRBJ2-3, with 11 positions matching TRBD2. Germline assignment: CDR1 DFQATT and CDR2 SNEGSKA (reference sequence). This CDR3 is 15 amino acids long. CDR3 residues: CSARGSGRATDTLYF. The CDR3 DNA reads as TGCAGTGCCAGGGGTAGCGGGAGGGCCACAGATACGCTGTATTTT.

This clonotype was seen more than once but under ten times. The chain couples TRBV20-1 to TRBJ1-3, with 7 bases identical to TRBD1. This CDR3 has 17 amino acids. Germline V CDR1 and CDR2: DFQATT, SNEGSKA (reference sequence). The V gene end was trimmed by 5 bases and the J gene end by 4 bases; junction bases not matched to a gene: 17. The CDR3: CSAGRRMTGLIGNTIYF. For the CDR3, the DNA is TGCAGTGCTGGGAGGCGTATGACAGGGTTGATCGGAAACACCATATATTTT.

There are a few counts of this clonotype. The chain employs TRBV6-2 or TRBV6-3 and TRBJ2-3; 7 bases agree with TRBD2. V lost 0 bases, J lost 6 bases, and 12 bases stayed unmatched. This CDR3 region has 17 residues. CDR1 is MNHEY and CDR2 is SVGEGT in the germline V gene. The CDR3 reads CASSYSIRLAARDTQYF. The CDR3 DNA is TGTGCCAGCAGTTACTCGATTCGGCTAGCGGCCAGGGATACGCAGTATTTT.

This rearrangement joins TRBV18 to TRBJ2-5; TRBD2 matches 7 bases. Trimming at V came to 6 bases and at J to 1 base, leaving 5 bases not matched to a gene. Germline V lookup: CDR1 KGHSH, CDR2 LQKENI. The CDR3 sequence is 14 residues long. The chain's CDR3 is CASSRGGGQETQYF. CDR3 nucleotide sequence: TGTGCCAGCTCCCGTGGGGGGGGCCAAGAGACCCAGTACTTC.

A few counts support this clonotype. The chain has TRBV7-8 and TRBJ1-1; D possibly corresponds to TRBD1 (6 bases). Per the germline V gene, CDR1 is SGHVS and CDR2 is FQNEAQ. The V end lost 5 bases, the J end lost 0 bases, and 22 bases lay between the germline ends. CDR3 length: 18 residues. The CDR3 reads CASSRLSGDTGMNTEAFF. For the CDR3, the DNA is TGTGCCAGCAGCCGGCTCTCAGGGGACACGGGTATGAACACTGAAGCTTTCTTT.

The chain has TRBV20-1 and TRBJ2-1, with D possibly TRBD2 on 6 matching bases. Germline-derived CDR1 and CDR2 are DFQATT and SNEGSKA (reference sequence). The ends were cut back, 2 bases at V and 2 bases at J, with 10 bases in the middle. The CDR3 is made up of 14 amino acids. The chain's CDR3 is CSARKAGPYNEQFF. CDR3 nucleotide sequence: TGCAGTGCTAGAAAAGCGGGCCCCTACAATGAGCAGTTCTTC.

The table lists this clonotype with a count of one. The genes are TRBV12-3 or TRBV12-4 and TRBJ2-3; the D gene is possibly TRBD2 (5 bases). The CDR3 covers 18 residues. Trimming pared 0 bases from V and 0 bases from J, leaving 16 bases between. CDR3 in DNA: TGTGCCAGCAGTTTAGCCGGGCGAAGCGGAGCTAGCACAGATACGCAGTATTTT. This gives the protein CASSLAGRSGASTDTQYF.

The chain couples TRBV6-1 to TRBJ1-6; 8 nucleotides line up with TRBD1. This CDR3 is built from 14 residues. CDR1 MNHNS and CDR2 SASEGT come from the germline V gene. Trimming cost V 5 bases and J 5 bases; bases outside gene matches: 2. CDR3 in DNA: TGTGCCAGCAGTCGGGACAGGAATAATTCACCCCTCCACTTT. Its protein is CASSRDRNNSPLHF.

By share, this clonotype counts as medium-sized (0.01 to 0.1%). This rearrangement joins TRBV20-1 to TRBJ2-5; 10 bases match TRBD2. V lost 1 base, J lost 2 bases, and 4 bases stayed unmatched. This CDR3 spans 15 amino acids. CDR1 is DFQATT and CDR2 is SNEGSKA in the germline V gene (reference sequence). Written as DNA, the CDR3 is TGCAGTGCTAGAGCTAGCGGGAGTTGGCAAGAGACCCAGTACTTC. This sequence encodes CSARASGSWQETQYF.

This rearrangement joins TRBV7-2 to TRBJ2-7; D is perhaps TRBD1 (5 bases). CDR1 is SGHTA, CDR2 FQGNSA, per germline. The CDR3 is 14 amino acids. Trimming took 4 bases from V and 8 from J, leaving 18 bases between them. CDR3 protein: CASSSPPPLGQQYF. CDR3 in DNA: TGTGCCAGCAGCTCCCCTCCCCCCCTGGGGCAGCAGTACTTC.